This T cell receptor (beta chain) was sequenced for a study of blood T cell repertoires in COVID-19. Across the study: Acute and convalescent COVID-19 specimens originated in the United States, Italy and Spain. From T cells, B-cell-depleted T cells, or PBMCs came the material, which was cDNA or gDNA.

In the source study's methods: Amplification from reference gene primers served as the basis for estimated nucleated cell counts. TCRdb's table, derived via immunoSEQ multiplex PCR, lists solely in-frame clones and lacks some. D and trimming were read from the DNA, whereas the V and J calls and clone size are those reported in that table. The sample lists 150,000 or so clones; roughly 89% were seen once. Germline CDR1 is SEHNR and CDR2 is FQNEAQ (reference sequence). Trimming took off 2 bases at V and 8 bases at J, with 24 bases between the two ends. CDR3 length: 18 residues. The clonotype comes from a man between 45 and 60 years old with acute or convalescent COVID-19. The chain has TRBV7-9 and TRBJ1-4; possible D gene TRBD1, 6 bases. Material: peripheral blood. CDR3 amino acids: CASSLRLMGQGPREKLFF. For the CDR3, the DNA is TGTGCCAGCAGCTTACGCCTGATGGGGCAGGGGCCGCGGGAAAAACTGTTTTTT.